This TCR beta chain was found in a study of identifying expanded T cells in peripheral blood. TCRdb's copy holds only in-frame clones and misses some; the assay was immunoSEQ multiplex PCR. The table shows around 70,000 clones, with roughly 88% occurring only once. V trimming: 6 bases; J trimming: 1 base; junction bases outside the gene matches: 5. CDR1 ENHRY and CDR2 SYGVKD come from the germline V gene. The CDR3 has 14 amino acids. Material: blood. The V and J genes are TRBV10-3 and TRBJ1-1, with 7 nucleotides matching TRBD1. This sequence originates from a person aged 18-70 years in good health. The CDR3 DNA reads as TGTGCCATCAGCGGACAGGCCGAGAACACTGAAGCTTTCTTT. The encoded protein is CAISGQAENTEAFF.